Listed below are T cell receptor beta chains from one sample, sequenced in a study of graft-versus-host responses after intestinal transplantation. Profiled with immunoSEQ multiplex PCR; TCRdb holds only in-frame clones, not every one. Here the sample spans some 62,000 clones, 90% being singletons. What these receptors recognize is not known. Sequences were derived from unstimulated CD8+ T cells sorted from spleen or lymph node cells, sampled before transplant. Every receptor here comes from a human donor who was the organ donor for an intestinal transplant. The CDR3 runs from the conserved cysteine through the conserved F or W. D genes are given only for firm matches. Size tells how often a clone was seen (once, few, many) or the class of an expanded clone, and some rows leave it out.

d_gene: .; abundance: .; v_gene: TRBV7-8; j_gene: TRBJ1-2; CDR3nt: TGTGCCAGCAGCTTAGTGGCACAGGAAGACCATGGCTACACCTTC; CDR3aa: CASSLVAQEDHGYTF
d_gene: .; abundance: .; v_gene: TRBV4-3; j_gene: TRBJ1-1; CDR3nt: TGCGCCAGCAGCTTAGATCCGGGGGATACTGAAGCTTTCTTT; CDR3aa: CASSLDPGDTEAFF
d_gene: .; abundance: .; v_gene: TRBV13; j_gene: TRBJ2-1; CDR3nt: TGTGCCAGCAGCTTAGAGGAGCGGCAATACAATGAGCAGTTCTTC; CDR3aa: CASSLEERQYNEQFF
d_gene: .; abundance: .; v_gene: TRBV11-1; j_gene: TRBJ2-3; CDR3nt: TGTGCCAGCAGCTTAACCAGCGGCCTTGGGACAGATACGCAGTATTTT; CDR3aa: CASSLTSGLGTDTQYF
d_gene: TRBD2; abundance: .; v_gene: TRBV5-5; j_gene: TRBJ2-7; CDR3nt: TGTGCCAGCAGCTTGTGGACCGGCGGGAGCTCCGAGCAGTACTTC; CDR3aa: CASSLWTGGSSEQYF
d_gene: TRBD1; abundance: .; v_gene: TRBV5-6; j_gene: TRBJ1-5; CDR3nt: TGTGCCAGCAGCCCGGGACAGGGATTCGGACAGCCCCAGCATTTT; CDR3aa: CASSPGQGFGQPQHF
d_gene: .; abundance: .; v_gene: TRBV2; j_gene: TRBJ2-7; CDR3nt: TGTGCCAGCAAAGGGACTGCAAACTACGAGCAGTGCTTC; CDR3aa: CASKGTANYEQCF
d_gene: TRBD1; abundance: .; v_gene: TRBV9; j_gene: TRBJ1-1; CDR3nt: TGTGCCAGCAGCGCGGGACAGTACACTGAAGCTTTCTTT; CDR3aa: CASSAGQYTEAFF
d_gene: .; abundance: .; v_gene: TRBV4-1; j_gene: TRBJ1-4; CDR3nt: TGCGCCAGCAGCCAAGTGGTATTATCCGGAGCAACTAATGAAAAACTGTTTTTT; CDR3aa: CASSQVVLSGATNEKLFF
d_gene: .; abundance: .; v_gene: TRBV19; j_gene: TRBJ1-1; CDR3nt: TGTGCCAGTAGAGCAGGTTTCACTGAAGCTTTCTTT; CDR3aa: CASRAGFTEAFF
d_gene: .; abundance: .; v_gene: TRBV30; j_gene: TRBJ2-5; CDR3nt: TGTGCCTGGAGTCCCGTTCTCGGCGGCACCCAGTACTTC; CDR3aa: CAWSPVLGGTQYF
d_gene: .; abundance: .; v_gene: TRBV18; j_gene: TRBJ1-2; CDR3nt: TGTGCCAGCTCAGCCGGGACTCTGAGGGGTGGCTACACCTTC; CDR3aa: CASSAGTLRGGYTF
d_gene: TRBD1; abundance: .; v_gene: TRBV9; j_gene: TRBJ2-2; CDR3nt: TGTGCCAGCAGCGTGTGGGACAGGGGAGACACCGGGGAGCTGTTTTTT; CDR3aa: CASSVWDRGDTGELFF
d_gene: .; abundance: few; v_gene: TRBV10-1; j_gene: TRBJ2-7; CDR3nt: TGCGCCACGGGGGAGCAGTACTTC; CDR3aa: CATGEQYF
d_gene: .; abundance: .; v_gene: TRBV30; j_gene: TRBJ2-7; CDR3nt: TGTGCCTGGAGTGGCTTTAGCTCCTACGAGCAGTACTTC; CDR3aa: CAWSGFSSYEQYF
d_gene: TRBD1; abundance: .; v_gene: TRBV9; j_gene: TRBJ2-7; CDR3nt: TGTGCCAGCAGCGTCTCCGGGACAGGGCCATCCGAGCAGTACTTC; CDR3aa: CASSVSGTGPSEQYF
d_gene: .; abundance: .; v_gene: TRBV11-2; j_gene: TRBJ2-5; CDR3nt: TGTGCCAGCCGTCGGGAGGAGACCCAGTACTTC; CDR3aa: CASRREETQYF
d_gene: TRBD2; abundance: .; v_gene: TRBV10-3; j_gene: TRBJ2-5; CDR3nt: TGTGCCATCAGTGAGTCGGTTGCGGGAGGCTTCGGAGAGACCCAGTACTTC; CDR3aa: CAISESVAGGFGETQYF
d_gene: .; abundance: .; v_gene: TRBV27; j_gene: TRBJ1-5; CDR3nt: TGTGCCAGCAGTTATTTGGGCGGGGATCAGCCCCAGCATTTT; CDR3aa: CASSYLGGDQPQHF
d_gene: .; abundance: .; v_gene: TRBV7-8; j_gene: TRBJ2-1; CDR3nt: TGTGCCAGCAGCTTTCGAGGGTCCTACAATGAGCAGTTCTTC; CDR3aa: CASSFRGSYNEQFF
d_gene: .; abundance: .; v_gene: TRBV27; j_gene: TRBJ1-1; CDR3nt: TGTGCCAGCAGTTTAAGTGGAGAGTTTGAAGCTTTCTTT; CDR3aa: CASSLSGEFEAFF
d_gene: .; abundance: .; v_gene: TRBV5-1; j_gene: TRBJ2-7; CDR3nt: TGCGCCAGCAGCTTGGCTTCAGGGGCCTCCTACGAGCAGTACTTC; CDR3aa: CASSLASGASYEQYF
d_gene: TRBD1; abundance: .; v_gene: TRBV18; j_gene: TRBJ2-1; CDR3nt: TGTGCCAGCTCACCAGGGACAGGGGGTAATGAGCAGTTCTTC; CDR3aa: CASSPGTGGNEQFF
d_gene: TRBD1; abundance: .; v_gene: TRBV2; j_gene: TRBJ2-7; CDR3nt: TGTGCCAGAAAGGGACAGGGAAGCGACGAGCGGTACTTC; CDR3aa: CARKGQGSDERYF
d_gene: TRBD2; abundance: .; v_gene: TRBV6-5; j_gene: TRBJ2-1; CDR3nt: TGTGCCAGCAGTTGTCTACTAGCGGGAGGGCCGGATGAGCAGTTCTTC; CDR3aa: CASSCLLAGGPDEQFF
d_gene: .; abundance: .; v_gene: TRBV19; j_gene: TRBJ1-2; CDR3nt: TGTGCCAGTAGTAAGTCCAGGCATGGCTACACCTTC; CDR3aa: CASSKSRHGYTF
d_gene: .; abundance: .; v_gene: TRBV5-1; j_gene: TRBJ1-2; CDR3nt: TGCGCCAGCAGCTTCTTAGGGGCTGGCTACACCTTC; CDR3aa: CASSFLGAGYTF
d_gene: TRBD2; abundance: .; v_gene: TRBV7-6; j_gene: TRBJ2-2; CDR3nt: TGTGCCAGCAGCCATCGGCGGGCGGGAGAGGGCACCGGGGAGCTGTTTTTT; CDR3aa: CASSHRRAGEGTGELFF
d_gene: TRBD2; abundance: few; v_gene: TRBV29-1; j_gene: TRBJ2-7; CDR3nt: TGCAGCGTACGGACTAGCGGGATATCGCTCAGCGAGCAGTACTTC; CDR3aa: CSVRTSGISLSEQYF
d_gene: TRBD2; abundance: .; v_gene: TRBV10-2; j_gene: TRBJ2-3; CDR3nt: TGCGCCAGCACACCGACTAGCGGGAGTAAAGATACGCAGTATTTT; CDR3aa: CASTPTSGSKDTQYF
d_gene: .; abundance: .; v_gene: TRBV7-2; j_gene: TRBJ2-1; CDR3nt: TGTGCCAGCAGCTTAAACCTCCCGGGGGTAGGTTACAATGAGCAGTTCTTC; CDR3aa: CASSLNLPGVGYNEQFF
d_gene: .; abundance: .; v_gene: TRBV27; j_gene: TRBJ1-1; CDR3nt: TGTGCCAGCAGACAGGGTGTGAACACTGAAGCTTTCTTT; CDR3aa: CASRQGVNTEAFF
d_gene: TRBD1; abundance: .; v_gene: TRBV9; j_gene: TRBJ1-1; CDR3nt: TGTGCCAGCAGCGTAGGACAGGGTCCGAACACTGAAGCTTTCTTT; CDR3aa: CASSVGQGPNTEAFF
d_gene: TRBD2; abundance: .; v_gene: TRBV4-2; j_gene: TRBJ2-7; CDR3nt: TGTGCCAGCAGCCAAAGGACTAGCGGGAGTTACGAGCAGTACTTC; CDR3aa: CASSQRTSGSYEQYF
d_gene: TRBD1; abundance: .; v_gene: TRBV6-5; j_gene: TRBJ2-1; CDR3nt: TGTGCCAGCAGTTACCCGGGACAGGGGCTGGATGAGCAGTTCTTC; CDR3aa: CASSYPGQGLDEQFF
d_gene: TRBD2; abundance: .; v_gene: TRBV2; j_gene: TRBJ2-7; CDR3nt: TGTGCCCGTGGGGGGGGAGGGCCACCCCACGAGCAGTACTTC; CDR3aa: CARGGGGPPHEQYF
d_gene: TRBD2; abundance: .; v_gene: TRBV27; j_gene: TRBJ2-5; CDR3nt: TGTGCCAGCAGTCTATTAACTAGCGGGAGGAAAGAGACCCAGTACTTC; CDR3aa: CASSLLTSGRKETQYF
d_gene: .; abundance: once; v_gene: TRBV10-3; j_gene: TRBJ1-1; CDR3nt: TGTGCCATCAAAGGGGATGGGCCCGAAACTGAAGCTTTCTTT; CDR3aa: CAIKGDGPETEAFF
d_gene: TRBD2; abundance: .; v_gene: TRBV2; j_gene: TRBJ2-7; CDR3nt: TGTGCCAGCAGTGAAGCAGGGCTAGCGGACTACGAGCAGTACTTC; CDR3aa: CASSEAGLADYEQYF
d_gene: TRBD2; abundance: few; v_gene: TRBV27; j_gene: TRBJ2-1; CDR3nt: TGTGCCAGCAGTACAGCGGGAGGATCCTACAATGAGCAGTTCTTC; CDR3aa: CASSTAGGSYNEQFF
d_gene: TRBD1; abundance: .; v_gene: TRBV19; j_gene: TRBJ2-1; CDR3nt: TGTGCCAGTAAAGGCAGCGACAGGGGCGCAAACAATGAGCAGTTCTTC; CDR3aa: CASKGSDRGANNEQFF
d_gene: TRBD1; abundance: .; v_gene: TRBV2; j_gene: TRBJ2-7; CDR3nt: TGTGCCAGCAGTTCGTCCCTCGGACAGGGGATCTACGAGCAGTACTTC; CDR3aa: CASSSSLGQGIYEQYF
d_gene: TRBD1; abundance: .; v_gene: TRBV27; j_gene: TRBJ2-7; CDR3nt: TGTGCCAGCAGTCCCGGGACAGATAGCTCCTACGAGCAGTACTTC; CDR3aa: CASSPGTDSSYEQYF
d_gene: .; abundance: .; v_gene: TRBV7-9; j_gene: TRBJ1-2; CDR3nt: TGTGCCAGCAGCCCAATCGCGAGCGGGGGCTACACCTTC; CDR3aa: CASSPIASGGYTF
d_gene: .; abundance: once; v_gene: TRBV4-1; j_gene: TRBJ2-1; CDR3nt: TGCGCCAGCAGCCAGCTAGTTTACAATGAGCAGTTCTTC; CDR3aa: CASSQLVYNEQFF
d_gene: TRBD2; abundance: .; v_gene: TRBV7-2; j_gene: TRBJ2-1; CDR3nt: TGCGCCAGCAGCTATGGGACTATCGGTGAGCAGTTCTTC; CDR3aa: CASSYGTIGEQFF
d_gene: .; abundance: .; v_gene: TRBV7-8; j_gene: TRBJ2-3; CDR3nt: TGTGCCAGCAGCCATCGGGGTAGCACAGATACGCAGTATTTT; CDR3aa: CASSHRGSTDTQYF
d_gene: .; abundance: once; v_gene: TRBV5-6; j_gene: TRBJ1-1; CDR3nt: TGTGCCAGCAGCTTGGGGTTCAGGGAATTAGGTACTGAAGCTTTCTTT; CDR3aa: CASSLGFRELGTEAFF
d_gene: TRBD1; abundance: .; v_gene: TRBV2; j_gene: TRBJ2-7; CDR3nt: TGTGCCAGCAGTGTGGGACAGGGGGCTTACGAGCAGTACTTC; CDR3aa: CASSVGQGAYEQYF
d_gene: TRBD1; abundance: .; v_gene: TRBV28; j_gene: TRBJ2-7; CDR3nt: TGTGCCACCTCCTTGGGACAGGGGGCTCTCTACGAGCAGTACTTC; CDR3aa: CATSLGQGALYEQYF
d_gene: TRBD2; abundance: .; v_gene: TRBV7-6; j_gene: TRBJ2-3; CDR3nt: TGTGCCAGCAGCCCTAGACTAGCGGAACTCACAGATACGCAGTATTTT; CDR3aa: CASSPRLAELTDTQYF
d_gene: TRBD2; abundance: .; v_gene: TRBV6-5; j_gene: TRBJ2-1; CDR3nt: TGTGCCAGCAGACCCGGACTAGCGGGAGAGCAGTTCTTC; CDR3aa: CASRPGLAGEQFF
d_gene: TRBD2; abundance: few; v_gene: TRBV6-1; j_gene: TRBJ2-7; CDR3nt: TGTGCCAGCAGTGAACCTAGCGGATCCTACGAGCAGTACTTC; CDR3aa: CASSEPSGSYEQYF
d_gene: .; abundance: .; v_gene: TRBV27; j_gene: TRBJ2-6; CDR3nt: TGTGCCAGCAGTTTTGAGGGATCTGGGGCCAACGTCCTGACTTTC; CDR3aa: CASSFEGSGANVLTF
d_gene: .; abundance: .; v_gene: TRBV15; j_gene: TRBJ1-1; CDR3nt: TGTGCCACCAGCAGAGAAAACGCACGGGTGAACACTGAAGCTTTCTTT; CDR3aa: CATSRENARVNTEAFF
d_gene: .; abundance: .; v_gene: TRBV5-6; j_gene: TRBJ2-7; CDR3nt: TGTGCCAGCAACGCTCTAGATAACGAGCAGTACTTC; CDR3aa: CASNALDNEQYF
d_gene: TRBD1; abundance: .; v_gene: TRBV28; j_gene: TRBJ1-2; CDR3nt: TGTGCCAGCAGTTTACCCGCCGGGACAGGGGAGAAGCGATCCAAGTTCCTTAACTATGGCTACACCTTC; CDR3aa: CASSLPAGTGEKRSKFLNYGYTF